This T cell receptor (beta chain) stems from a study of T cell responses to AZD1222 COVID-19 vaccine. Across the whole study: Both about-4-week and about-12-week second-dose recipients were combined.

General study findings and limits: Seropositive AZD1222 recipients at baseline numbered only five or six.

V lost 0 bases to trimming and J lost 5 bases, with 6 bases between them. This CDR3 spans 13 amino acids. Germline V CDR1 and CDR2: SGHRS, YFSETQ. Generated by immunoSEQ multiplex PCR, the TCRdb table keeps only in-frame clones and is missing some. The table includes about 85,000 clones, 88% detected once. With regard to this clone: The target antigen is unknown.

This clonotype was sampled from an adult in good health. The chain uses TRBV5-1 and TRBJ2-1; no clear D gene. The sample consisted of peripheral blood, taken on day 0 of AZD1222 vaccination. CDR3 protein: CASSLDSHNEQFF. DNA of the CDR3: TGCGCCAGCAGCTTGGACTCACACAATGAGCAGTTCTTC.